This T cell receptor (beta chain) appears in the sequencing data of a study of T cells in Graves' hyperthyroidism and ophthalmopathy. Findings and caveats of the study: Blood shared most expanded thyroid clonotypes above 0.001.

These patients, aged 18 to 65, had recently diagnosed hyperthyroidism lasting under 2 months. Uncontrolled infection, other autoimmune disease, pregnancy and lactation each barred patients from inclusion. Diagnostic decisions used clinical symptoms, serum thyroxine and TRAb, thyroid ultrasound and orbital computed tomography. TCR beta CDR3 regions were amplified from RNA transcripts. The study used the HTBI primer set for a first-round RT-PCR of the TCR CDR3. One entry per CDR3 protein results from TCRdb running MiXCR on the multiplex PCR reads. The sample yields around 350,000 distinct CDR3 sequences, around 25% seen once. In this sample, this clonotype turned up many times. What it binds is unknown. The germline CDR1 and CDR2 sequences are SQVTM and ANQGSEA. The CDR3 is 11 amino acids. Trimming took 8 bases from V and 6 from J, leaving 13 bases between them.

V is TRBV29-1 and J is TRBJ1-1; a possible D gene is TRBD1 (6 bases). This sequence was found in a man aged 50 or older with Graves' hyperthyroidism. The sequencing sample was made of blood. CDR3 bases: TGCAGCCCCCTGGGGGGGCCTGAAGCTTTCTTT. Amino acids: CSPLGGPEAFF.